This TCR beta chain was identified in a study of cytomegalovirus exposure and HLA in healthy donors. PCR was performed using 60 Vbeta and 13 Jbeta primers. The table came from immunoSEQ multiplex PCR; TCRdb's copy has only in-frame clones and leaves some out. Of around 120,000 clones listed, 60% to 85% are singletons. The CDR3 runs to 15 residues. Germline V lookup: CDR1 SGDLS, CDR2 YYNGEE. V lost 0 bases to trimming and J lost 4 bases; unmatched junction nucleotides: 3. Remarks on this clone: Its target is unknown.

Points from the study as a whole: Confirmation in vitro established that three CMV-associated chains were specific for CMV antigens. The study carried out a later analysis of TCR beta sequences. It associated approximately 17,000 of them with specific HLA alleles at a false discovery rate of 0.05. It was only CMV serostatus that was available as immune exposure information.

The material sequenced was PBMCs. The receptor comes from a woman aged 40 to 49 in good health and CMV-seropositive. This sequence joins TRBV9 and TRBJ2-5, with 10 bases lining up with TRBD1. The CDR3 region has the DNA TGTGCCAGCAGCGTAGAAGACAGGGGGCGAGAGACCCAGTACTTC. This sequence encodes CASSVEDRGRETQYF.